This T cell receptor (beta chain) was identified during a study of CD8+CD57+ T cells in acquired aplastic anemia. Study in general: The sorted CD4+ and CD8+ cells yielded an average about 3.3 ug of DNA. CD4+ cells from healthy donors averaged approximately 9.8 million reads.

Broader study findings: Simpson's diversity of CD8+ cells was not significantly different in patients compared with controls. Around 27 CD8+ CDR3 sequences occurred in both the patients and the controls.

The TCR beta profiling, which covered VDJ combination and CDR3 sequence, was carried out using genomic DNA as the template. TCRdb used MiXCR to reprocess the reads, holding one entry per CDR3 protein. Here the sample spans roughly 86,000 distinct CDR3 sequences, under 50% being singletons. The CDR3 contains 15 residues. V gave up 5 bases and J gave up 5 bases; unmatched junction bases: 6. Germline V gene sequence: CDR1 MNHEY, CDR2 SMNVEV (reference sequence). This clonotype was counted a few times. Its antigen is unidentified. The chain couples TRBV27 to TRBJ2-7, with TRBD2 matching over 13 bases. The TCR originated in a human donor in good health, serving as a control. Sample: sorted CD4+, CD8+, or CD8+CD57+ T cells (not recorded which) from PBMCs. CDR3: CASSPGTSGVNEQYF. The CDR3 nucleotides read TGTGCCAGCAGTCCCGGGACTAGCGGGGTTAACGAGCAGTACTTC.